These 26 T cell receptor beta chains were all obtained from the same sample, sequenced in a study of early T cells in non-severe SARS-CoV-2 infection. One entry per CDR3 protein results from TCRdb running MiXCR on the 5' RACE reads. Here the sample spans over 85,000 distinct CDR3 sequences, roughly 12% being singletons. The sequencing here drew on whole blood, taken at baseline. Receptors originate from an adult who was a healthcare worker with PCR-confirmed SARS-CoV-2 infection or an uninfected control (not recorded which).

V is TRBV6-5 and J is TRBJ1-6, with D unresolved. The V end lost 11 bases, the J end lost 0 bases, and 8 bases lay between the germline ends. The CDR3 is 13 amino acids. The germline CDR1 and CDR2 sequences are MNHEY and SVGAGI. The DNA of the CDR3 is TGTGCCTGCGGGGTCTCCTATAATTCACCCCTCCACTTT. This gives the protein CACGVSYNSPLHF.

The chain uses TRBV12-3 or TRBV12-4 and TRBJ2-1, with a tentative D call TRBD2 (6 bases). V dropped 5 bases and J dropped 1 base, with 15 bases sitting between them. This CDR3 has 16 residues. The CDR3 sequence is CASSTWGERSYNEQFF. Written as DNA, the CDR3 is TGTGCCAGCAGTACCTGGGGGGAGAGGTCCTACAATGAGCAGTTCTTC.

This clonotype was seen ten or more times. The chain joins TRBV29-1 to TRBJ1-1; D remains ambiguous. V lost 7 bases to trimming and J lost 5 bases, with 8 bases between them. Looked up from germline, CDR1 is SQVTM and CDR2 is ANQGSEA. This CDR3 region has 10 residues. The CDR3 DNA reads TGCAGCGCCAGAAGGACTGAAGCTTTCTTT. Translated, it gives CSARRTEAFF.

A word on this clonotype: The junction departs from germline at one end; a sequencing error may be responsible. The J gene is TRBJ2-1, the V gene TRBV2, with 9 bases lining up with TRBD2. Germline-derived CDR1 and CDR2 are SNHLY and FYNNEI. The CDR3 has 12 amino acids. CDR3 sequence (DNA): TGTGCCAGGCGTAGCGGGAGCGATGAGCAGTCCTTC. Its protein is CARRSGSDEQSF.

This chain joins TRBV7-9 and TRBJ2-1; TRBD1 might be the D (5 bases). Trimming took off 1 base at V and 2 bases at J, with 12 bases between the two ends. The CDR3 runs to 16 residues. Germline loops: CDR1 SEHNR, CDR2 FQNEAQ (reference sequence). The CDR3 sequence: CASSLGGPRTYNEQFF. CDR3 DNA: TGTGCCAGCAGCTTAGGGGGCCCGCGAACCTACAATGAGCAGTTCTTC.

This clonotype was picked up a small number of times. The genes are TRBV3-1 and TRBJ2-5, with D maybe TRBD1 (6 bases). This CDR3 has 15 amino acids. Trimming shortened V by 1 base and J by 0 bases, and 9 bases separated the two germline ends. Germline V gives CDR1 LGHDT, CDR2 YNNKEL (reference sequence). The CDR3 loop is CASSQGSGDQETQYF. The DNA of the CDR3 is TGTGCCAGCAGCCAAGGATCAGGGGACCAAGAGACCCAGTACTTC.

This rearrangement joins TRBV20-1 to TRBJ2-7; 7 positions match TRBD2. The CDR3 loop spans 15 amino acids. The V and J ends lost 0 bases and 0 bases, in that order; junction bases with no gene match: 5. Germline-derived CDR1 and CDR2 are DFQATT and SNEGSKA (reference sequence). The CDR3 nucleotides are TGCAGTGCTAGAGATTCGGGCGGGAGCTCCTACGAGCAGTACTTC. This sequence encodes CSARDSGGSSYEQYF.

This clonotype was observed a handful of times. V gene TRBV5-1 combines with J gene TRBJ1-1; TRBD1 might be the D (5 bases). The CDR3 sequence is 15 residues long. The germline gives CDR1 SGHRS, CDR2 YFSETQ. Trimming removed 0 bases at V and 1 base at J, with 10 bases between. The CDR3 sequence is CASSLGQTTNTEAFF. CDR3 bases: TGCGCCAGCAGCTTGGGACAGACAACGAACACTGAAGCTTTCTTT.

The chain uses TRBV6-2 or TRBV6-3 and TRBJ2-3; TRBD1 agrees at 9 bases. Germline V lookup: CDR1 MNHEY, CDR2 SVGEGT. V lost 6 bases and J lost 2; bases outside the gene matches: 6. The CDR3 contains 15 residues. Here the CDR3 reads CASRKDRGNTDTQYF. Here the CDR3 DNA reads TGTGCCAGCAGAAAGGACAGGGGAAACACAGATACGCAGTATTTT.

In its sample, this clonotype was seen many times. The rearrangement uses TRBV6-1 and TRBJ1-6; 10 nucleotides agree with TRBD1. The ends lost 6 bases at V and 10 bases at J; junction bases unmatched: 6. Germline V gene data show CDR1 as MNHNS and CDR2 as SASEGT. The length of the CDR3 is 14 residues. The CDR3 loop is CASSAGQGLSPLHF. CDR3 sequence (DNA): TGTGCCAGCAGCGCGGGACAGGGGTTGTCACCCCTCCACTTT.

The V gene is TRBV20-1, the J gene TRBJ2-3, with TRBD2 matching over 13 bases. The V gene's germline CDR1 is DFQATT and CDR2 SNEGSKA (reference sequence). The V gene end was trimmed by 4 bases and the J gene end by 5 bases; junction bases not matched to a gene: 9. The CDR3 is 16 amino acids. CDR3 residues: CSATLLAGGLGDTQYF. The CDR3, as DNA: TGCAGTGCTACCCTACTAGCGGGGGGGCTTGGAGATACGCAGTATTTT.

There are a few counts of this clonotype. V gene TRBV7-6 combines with J gene TRBJ1-2; D is uncertain. Germline CDR1 SGHVS, CDR2 FNYEAQ. V lost 5 bases, J lost 2 bases, and 9 bases lay in between. The CDR3 consists of 13 residues. This chain's CDR3 is CASSPWRNYGYTF. The DNA for the CDR3 is TGTGCCAGCAGCCCCTGGCGAAACTATGGCTACACCTTC. Using reference TRBV7-6 and TRBJ1-2 for the parts outside the CDR3, the full variable domain is GAGVSQSPRYKVTKRGQDVALRCDPISGHVSLYWYRQALGQGPEFLTYFNYEAQQDKSGLPNDRFSAERPEGSISTLTIQRTEQRDSAMYRCASSPWRNYGYTFGSGTRLTVV.

The V and J genes are TRBV29-1 and TRBJ2-7; no reliable D call. The CDR3 is 11 amino acids. With 4 bases removed from V and 6 bases from J, the gap between germline ends came to 10 bases. Germline V gene lookup returns CDR1 SQVTM and CDR2 ANQGSEA. In nucleotides, the CDR3 is TGCAGCGTTGGCAGGTTAGGCGAGCAGTACTTC. Protein product: CSVGRLGEQYF.

The J gene is TRBJ2-3, the V gene TRBV3-1; D uncertain. Germline CDR1 LGHDT, CDR2 YNNKEL (reference sequence). This CDR3 spans 16 amino acids. Trimming took 4 bases from V and 1 from J, leaving 15 bases between them. CDR3 loop: CASSLLARKGTDTQYF. DNA for the CDR3: TGTGCCAGCAGCCTCCTGGCCCGGAAGGGCACAGATACGCAGTATTTT.

The genes are TRBV6-6 and TRBJ2-7, with D possibly TRBD1 on 5 matching bases. Between the trimmed V and J ends, which lost 0 bases and 6 bases, there was a span of 15 bases. The CDR3 has 15 amino acids. Germline CDR1 and CDR2: MNHNY and SVGAGI (reference sequence). The CDR3 protein is CASSYSTVGQGEQYF. CDR3 sequence (DNA): TGTGCCAGCAGTTACTCTACGGTGGGGCAGGGCGAGCAGTACTTC.

Only a few counts were recorded for this clonotype. The V and J genes are TRBV18 and TRBJ2-1; D possibly corresponds to TRBD2 (7 bases). Per the germline V gene, CDR1 is KGHSH and CDR2 is LQKENI. The CDR3 is 12 amino acids. V lost 3 bases and J lost 9, with 9 bases in between. The CDR3: CASSPGGAEQFF. Written as DNA, the CDR3 is TGTGCCAGCTCACCGGGGGGGGCTGAGCAGTTCTTC.

Many counts were recorded for this clonotype. V is TRBV7-2 and J is TRBJ2-1, with no clear D. Looked up from germline, CDR1 is SGHTA and CDR2 is FQGNSA. Trimming shortened V by 3 bases and J by 8 bases, and 11 bases separated the two germline ends. This CDR3 contains 13 residues. In nucleotides, the CDR3 is TGTGCCAGCAGCTTTTCCTGGACCGATGAGCAGTTCTTC. As protein: CASSFSWTDEQFF.

The chain recombines TRBV5-1 with TRBJ2-5; TRBD2 agrees at 12 bases. V was pared by 2 bases and J by 4 bases, with 3 bases of the junction left unmatched. CDR3 length equals 15 residues. Germline V gene sequence: CDR1 SGHRS, CDR2 YFSETQ. In nucleotides, the CDR3 is TGCGCCAGCAGCTTCGAACTAGCGGGGGGAGAGACCCAGTACTTC. It encodes CASSFELAGGETQYF.

CDR3: CASSLKLGGETQYF. In nucleotides, the CDR3 is TGTGCCAGCAGCTTAAAACTAGGCGGGGAGACCCAGTACTTC. The chain uses TRBV7-2 and TRBJ2-5, with D maybe TRBD2 (5 bases). V lost 2 bases and J lost 5, with 12 bases in between. CDR1 and CDR2 (germline): SGHTA, FQGNSA. The CDR3 spans 14 residues.

This clonotype was detected ten times or more. Likely a read error: the CDR3 ends without its conserved phenylalanine or tryptophan. The rearrangement links TRBV7-9 to TRBJ2-1; 7 positions agree with TRBD2. The trim removed 10 bases at V and 10 bases at J, leaving 10 bases unmatched. This CDR3 has 12 residues. CDR1 SEHNR and CDR2 FQNEAQ come from the germline V gene (reference sequence). CDR3 bases: TGTGCCACCTCCTTAGCGGGCCGGGAGCAGTTCCTC. Translating gives CATSLAGREQFL.

J is TRBJ1-2 and V is TRBV30; D uncertain. This CDR3 region has 12 residues. Between the trimmed V and J ends, which lost 2 bases and 1 base, there was a span of 5 bases. The germline V gene has CDR1 GTSNPN and CDR2 SVGIG (reference sequence). CDR3 loop: CAWSRLNYGYTF. CDR3 coding DNA: TGTGCCTGGAGTAGGCTTAACTATGGCTACACCTTC.

This chain links TRBV5-4 with TRBJ2-2, with TRBD2 matching over 7 bases. This CDR3 is built from 21 residues. V was clipped by 4 bases and J by 4 bases; unmatched bases: 25. In germline, CDR1 is SGHNT, CDR2 YYREEE (reference sequence). The CDR3 nucleotides read TGTGCCAGCAGCCGAGGGAGGACCGGGACTAACCAAAGGAGTAGCACCGGGGAGCTGTTTTTT. Amino acid sequence: CASSRGRTGTNQRSSTGELFF.

This clonotype showed up just a few times. The V gene is TRBV6-6, the J gene TRBJ1-3; no definite D call. The CDR3 has 13 amino acids. Trimming stripped 6 bases from V and 2 bases from J, with 8 bases between. CDR1 is MNHNY, CDR2 SVGAGI, per germline (reference sequence). In nucleotides, the CDR3 is TGTGCCAGCAGCTTAACACCTGGAAACACCATATATTTT. This sequence encodes CASSLTPGNTIYF.

V is TRBV7-2 and J is TRBJ1-1; 7 positions match TRBD1. V was pared by 6 bases and J by 4 bases, with 8 bases of the junction left unmatched. The CDR3 has 14 residues. Germline V CDR1 and CDR2: SGHTA, FQGNSA. CDR3 nucleotide sequence: TGTGCCAGCAGGGAGAGACAGGGCGGCACTGAAGCTTTCTTT. It yields the protein CASRERQGGTEAFF.

J is TRBJ1-6 and V is TRBV12-3 or TRBV12-4; perhaps TRBD1 as D (6 bases). The CDR3 covers 15 residues. V lost 3 bases to trimming and J lost 7 bases, with 13 bases between them. The CDR3 DNA sequence: TGTGCCAGCAGTTTCTTGGGGGCAGGGAATTCACCCCTCCACTTT. Translation gives CASSFLGAGNSPLHF.

This clonotype was counted a few times. V gene TRBV12-3 or TRBV12-4 combines with J gene TRBJ2-3; TRBD2 matches at 7 bases. Unmatched junction bases numbered 6, after V lost 3 bases and J lost 3 bases. The CDR3 is 15 amino acids. CDR3 protein: CASSFPGGVTDTQYF. The CDR3 DNA is TGTGCCAGCAGTTTTCCGGGGGGTGTTACAGATACGCAGTATTTT.